A selection of T cell receptor beta chains follows, all from one sample in a study of T cell changes during pregnancy in multiple sclerosis. Profiled with immunoSEQ multiplex PCR; TCRdb holds only in-frame clones, not every one. The sample holds tens of thousands of clones; about nine tenths are singletons and the top ten take 3.7%. The sample consisted of peripheral blood, taken after pregnancy. The receptors stem from a female donor in good health, enrolled as a control in a pregnancy study. CDR3s include the opening cysteine and the closing phenylalanine or tryptophan. The D gene is left open where the match is weak. Rows give clone size only sometimes, using once, few, many, or a class for an expanded clone.

d_call	v_call	clone_size	j_call	cdr3_aa	cdr3_nt
TRBD2	TRBV5-4	NA	TRBJ2-6	CASSHPVVAGGGGNVLTF	TGTGCCAGCAGTCACCCCGTGGTAGCGGGGGGGGGAGGCAACGTCCTGACTTTC
NA	TRBV7-9	NA	TRBJ1-1	CASSLGGGGMNTEAFF	TGTGCCAGCAGCTTAGGAGGGGGGGGGATGAACACTGAAGCTTTCTTT
TRBD1	TRBV4-1	NA	TRBJ2-7	CASSQASPDRGYYEQYF	TGCGCCAGCAGCCAAGCCTCCCCGGACAGGGGCTACTACGAGCAGTACTTC
NA	TRBV6-6	NA	TRBJ2-1	CASSYQEGAGYNEQFF	TGTGCCAGCAGTTACCAGGAAGGGGCAGGCTACAATGAGCAGTTCTTC
NA	TRBV5-6	NA	TRBJ2-7	CASSLAPVYEQYF	TGTGCCAGCAGCTTGGCCCCGGTCTACGAGCAGTACTTC
NA	TRBV14	NA	TRBJ2-1	CASSQDRENEQFF	TGTGCCAGCAGCCAAGATCGCGAGAATGAGCAGTTCTTC
TRBD1	TRBV18	NA	TRBJ1-5	CASSRLTGGNNQPQHF	TGTGCCAGCTCACGACTGACAGGGGGCAACAATCAGCCCCAGCATTTT
TRBD1	TRBV6-5	NA	TRBJ2-1	CASSYRDRGPYNEQFF	TGTGCCAGCAGTTACCGCGACAGGGGGCCCTACAATGAGCAGTTCTTC
NA	TRBV5-1	NA	TRBJ1-1	CASTLAGNTEAFF	TGCGCCAGCACCTTAGCGGGTAACACTGAAGCTTTCTTT
NA	TRBV18	once	TRBJ2-7	CASSPGLSYEQYF	TGTGCCAGCTCCCCGGGACTCTCCTACGAGCAGTACTTC
TRBD1	TRBV6-5	NA	TRBJ1-1	CASTGQGSTEAFF	TGTGCCAGCACCGGACAGGGTTCCACTGAAGCTTTCTTT
NA	TRBV6-5	NA	TRBJ1-2	CASSYSAVYGYTF	TGTGCCAGCAGTTACTCGGCAGTCTATGGCTACACCTTC
TRBD2	TRBV18	NA	TRBJ2-1	CASSQLAGGNEQFF	TGTGCCAGCTCACAACTAGCGGGGGGCAATGAGCAGTTCTTC
NA	TRBV21-1	NA	TRBJ2-3	CASSIRGQGVNTDTQYF	TGTGCCAGCAGCATACGGGGACAGGGGGTGAACACAGATACGCAGTATTTT
NA	TRBV9	NA	TRBJ1-1	CASSVEGPGGRTEAFF	TGTGCCAGCAGCGTAGAAGGCCCCGGAGGTCGCACTGAAGCTTTCTTT
NA	TRBV9	once	TRBJ1-4	CASSHNPGPTNEKLFF	TGTGCCAGCAGCCATAATCCTGGGCCGACTAATGAAAAACTGTTTTTT
TRBD2	TRBV6-5	NA	TRBJ2-5	CASSWTSGGAGETQYF	TGTGCCAGCAGTTGGACTAGCGGGGGGGCCGGTGAGACCCAGTACTTC
NA	TRBV2	NA	TRBJ2-2	CASSDGETGELFF	TGTGCCAGCAGTGATGGGGAGACCGGGGAGCTGTTTTTT
NA	TRBV9	NA	TRBJ2-1	CASSAETTRAAYNEQFF	TGTGCCAGCAGCGCCGAGACCACTAGGGCGGCTTACAATGAGCAGTTCTTC
TRBD2	TRBV9	NA	TRBJ2-2	CASSPLGGATPGELFF	TGTGCCAGCAGCCCCCTCGGGGGGGCCACACCCGGGGAGCTGTTTTTT
TRBD1	TRBV28	NA	TRBJ1-5	CASRRSGGTQPQHF	TGTGCCAGCAGACGATCAGGGGGCACTCAGCCCCAGCATTTT
NA	TRBV4-3	NA	TRBJ2-1	CASSQLLAPSSYNEQFF	TGCGCCAGCAGCCAGCTACTAGCTCCGAGCTCCTACAATGAGCAGTTCTTC
NA	TRBV18	NA	TRBJ1-5	CASSPPLGNQPQHF	TGTGCCAGCTCACCACCTCTTGGCAATCAGCCCCAGCATTTT
TRBD1	TRBV7-2	NA	TRBJ2-3	CASSHPADRGFTDTQYF	TGTGCCAGCAGCCATCCTGCGGACAGGGGGTTTACAGATACGCAGTATTTT
NA	TRBV5-1	NA	TRBJ2-2	CASSIGQPNTGELFF	TGCGCCAGCAGCATCGGACAGCCGAACACCGGGGAGCTGTTTTTT
NA	TRBV7-2	NA	TRBJ1-2	CASSQTIKGGYTF	TGTGCCAGCAGCCAAACGATCAAGGGGGGCTACACCTTC
TRBD1	TRBV11-2	NA	TRBJ2-7	CASSLGPRQGAHEQYF	TGTGCCAGCAGCTTAGGCCCCAGACAGGGCGCCCACGAGCAGTACTTC
TRBD2	TRBV9	NA	TRBJ2-5	CASSASGGPQETQYF	TGTGCCAGCAGCGCCTCGGGAGGGCCCCAAGAGACCCAGTACTTC
NA	TRBV7-2	NA	TRBJ2-3	CASSRSSESTDTQYF	TGTGCCAGCAGCCGTTCGAGCGAGAGCACAGATACGCAGTATTTT
TRBD1	TRBV10-1	NA	TRBJ1-1	CASSEWPGTGNVAFF	TGCGCCAGCAGTGAGTGGCCCGGGACAGGGAACGTAGCTTTCTTT
TRBD2	TRBV7-2	NA	TRBJ2-5	CASSLFGRGGMKTQYF	TGTGCCAGCAGCCTATTCGGGCGGGGGGGCATGAAGACCCAGTACTTC
TRBD2	TRBV6-1	NA	TRBJ2-1	CASSEWLAEYNEQFF	TGTGCCAGCAGTGAATGGCTAGCGGAGTACAATGAGCAGTTCTTC
TRBD2	TRBV13	NA	TRBJ2-4	CASSPGTSGRQYF	TGTGCCAGCAGCCCAGGGACTAGCGGGAGGCAATACTTC
NA	TRBV2	NA	TRBJ2-7	CASSEDGRAGRNYEQYF	TGTGCCAGCAGTGAAGACGGGCGGGCAGGACGAAACTACGAGCAGTACTTC
TRBD1	TRBV2	NA	TRBJ1-1	CASRGTAVVGNTEAFF	TGTGCCAGCCGTGGGACAGCGGTCGTAGGGAACACTGAAGCTTTCTTT
TRBD2	TRBV19	NA	TRBJ2-2	CASSHGLAEYSGELFF	TGTGCCAGTAGTCACGGACTAGCGGAATACAGCGGGGAGCTGTTTTTT
NA	TRBV6-5	NA	TRBJ1-5	CASSYSMTASNQPQHF	TGTGCCAGCAGTTACTCAATGACAGCTAGCAATCAGCCCCAGCATTTT
NA	TRBV25-1	NA	TRBJ1-1	CASSEYPLRGGTEAFF	TGTGCCAGCAGTGAATATCCCCTCCGGGGGGGGACTGAAGCTTTCTTT
NA	TRBV19	NA	TRBJ2-1	CASTVTGAQGNEQFF	TGTGCCAGTACTGTGACAGGCGCACAAGGTAATGAGCAGTTCTTC
NA	TRBV2	NA	TRBJ2-4	CASSDGLAEEYF	TGTGCCAGCAGTGATGGGCTAGCTGAAGAGTACTTC
TRBD1	TRBV27	NA	TRBJ1-2	CASSTTRDSISGYTF	TGTGCCAGCAGCACCACCCGGGACAGTATCTCTGGCTACACCTTC
NA	TRBV7-9	NA	TRBJ2-1	CASSSIRDTYNEQFF	TGTGCCAGCAGCTCAATCCGGGACACTTACAATGAGCAGTTCTTC
NA	TRBV28	NA	TRBJ2-3	CASSFSSRDTQYF	TGTGCCAGCAGTTTTAGCAGCCGAGATACGCAGTATTTT
TRBD2	TRBV7-2	NA	TRBJ2-3	CASSLTIAGRTDTQYF	TGTGCCAGCAGCTTAACTATAGCGGGACGCACAGATACGCAGTATTTT
NA	TRBV6-4	once	TRBJ2-3	CASSDGSGGTDTQYF	TGTGCCAGCAGTGACGGCTCAGGGGGCACAGATACGCAGTATTTT
NA	TRBV15	once	TRBJ2-5	CATSRDSLITQYF	TGTGCCACCAGCAGAGACTCCCTTATTACCCAGTACTTC
NA	TRBV28	NA	TRBJ1-1	CASSLDEIQGGTEAFF	TGTGCCAGCAGCCTCGACGAGATCCAGGGAGGGACTGAAGCTTTCTTT
TRBD1	TRBV6-6	NA	TRBJ1-5	CASSYGTGYSNQPQHF	TGTGCCAGCAGTTACGGGACAGGGTATAGCAATCAGCCCCAGCATTTT
NA	TRBV11-2	once	TRBJ2-3	CASSFDYGDTQYF	TGTGCCAGCAGCTTTGACTATGGGGATACGCAGTATTTT
NA	TRBV5-6	once	TRBJ2-2	CASSRTGFRDGELFF	TGTGCCAGCAGCCGTACAGGATTTAGGGACGGGGAGCTGTTTTTT
NA	TRBV11-2	NA	TRBJ2-7	CASSLLTTSYYEQYF	TGTGCCAGCAGCTTATTAACTACCTCCTACTACGAGCAGTACTTC
TRBD1	TRBV7-9	NA	TRBJ1-4	CASSQGQNEKLFF	TGTGCCAGCAGCCAGGGACAGAATGAAAAACTGTTTTTT
NA	TRBV5-1	NA	TRBJ1-1	CASSFTGLTEAFF	TGCGCCAGCAGCTTTACAGGGCTCACTGAAGCTTTCTTT
TRBD1	TRBV10-3	NA	TRBJ1-2	CAISEPDRDRYFDGYTF	TGTGCCATCAGTGAGCCGGACCGGGACAGGTATTTCGATGGCTACACCTTC
TRBD1	TRBV9	NA	TRBJ1-4	CASSFGTGFGPNEKLFF	TGTGCCAGCAGCTTTGGGACAGGGTTCGGACCCAATGAAAAACTGTTTTTT